This TCR beta chain was recorded in a study of OX40 agonist ivuxolimab in advanced cancers. Study details: The patients received ivuxolimab by intravenous route every 2 weeks at 0.01 to 10 mg/kg. Eligibility admitted prior anti-PD-1, anti-PD-L1 or anti-CTLA-4 therapy; roughly 39% had some. General study points: On average, CD8+ T cells had more expanded clones than CD4+. At 0.1 to 3.0 mg/kg, clonal expansion of CD4+ and CD8+ blood T cells had occurred by week 6.

A remark on this clone: Its cognate antigen is unknown. An end of the junction does not agree with germline; a read error may underlie this.

Looked up from germline, CDR1 is SSHAT and CDR2 is FNYEAQ (reference sequence). CDR3 length: 15 amino acids. Here immunoSEQ multiplex PCR was the method, and the copy in TCRdb shows in-frame clones only, minus some. There are approximately 58,000 clones in the sample; 70% to 80% occur only once, and roughly 1.2% lies in the top ten. The sample consisted of CD4+ or CD8+ T cells sorted from blood, taken in a trial of the OX40 agonist ivuxolimab. The genes are TRBV7-7 and TRBJ2-5; TRBD1 agrees at 9 bases. The clonotype originates from an adult with an advanced solid tumor such as melanoma, head and neck, liver or kidney cancer. The CDR3 sequence is CASSSGTGRQETQYF. CDR3 coding DNA: TGTGCTAGCAGCTCCGGGACAGGGAGACAAGAGACCCAGTACTTC.